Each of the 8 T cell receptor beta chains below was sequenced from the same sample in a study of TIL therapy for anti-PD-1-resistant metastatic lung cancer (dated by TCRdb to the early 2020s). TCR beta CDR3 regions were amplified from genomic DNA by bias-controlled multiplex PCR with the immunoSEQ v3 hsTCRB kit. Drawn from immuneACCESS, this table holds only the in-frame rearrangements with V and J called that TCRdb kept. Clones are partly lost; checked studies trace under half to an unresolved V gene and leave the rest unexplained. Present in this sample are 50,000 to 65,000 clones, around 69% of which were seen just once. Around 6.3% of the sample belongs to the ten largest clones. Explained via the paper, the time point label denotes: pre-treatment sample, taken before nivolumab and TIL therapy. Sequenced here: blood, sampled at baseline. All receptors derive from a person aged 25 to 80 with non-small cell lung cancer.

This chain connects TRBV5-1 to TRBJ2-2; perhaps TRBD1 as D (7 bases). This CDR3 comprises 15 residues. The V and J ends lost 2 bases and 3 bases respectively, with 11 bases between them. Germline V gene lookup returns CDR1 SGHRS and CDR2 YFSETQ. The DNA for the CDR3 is TGCGCCAGCAGCTTCACAGGGGACTACACCGGGGAGCTGTTTTTT. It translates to CASSFTGDYTGELFF.

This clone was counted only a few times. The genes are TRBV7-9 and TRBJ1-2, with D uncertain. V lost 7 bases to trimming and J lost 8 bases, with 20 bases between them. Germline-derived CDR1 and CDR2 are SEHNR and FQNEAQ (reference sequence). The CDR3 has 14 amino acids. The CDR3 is CASKISEVAGGYTF. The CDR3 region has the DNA TGTGCCAGCAAAATTTCCGAGGTTGCGGGGGGCTACACCTTC.

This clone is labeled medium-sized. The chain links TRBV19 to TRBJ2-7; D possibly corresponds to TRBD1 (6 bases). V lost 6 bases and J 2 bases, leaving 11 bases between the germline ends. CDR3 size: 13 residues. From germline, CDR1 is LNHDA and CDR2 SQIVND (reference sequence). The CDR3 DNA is TGTGCCAGTAGCGGACAGTTTACCTACGAGCAGTACTTC. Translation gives CASSGQFTYEQYF.

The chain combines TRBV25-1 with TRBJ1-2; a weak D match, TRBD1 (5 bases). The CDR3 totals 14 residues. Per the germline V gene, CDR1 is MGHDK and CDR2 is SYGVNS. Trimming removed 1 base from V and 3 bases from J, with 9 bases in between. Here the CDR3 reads CASSESGGDYGYTF. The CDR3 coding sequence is TGTGCCAGCAGTGAATCTGGGGGAGACTATGGCTACACCTTC.

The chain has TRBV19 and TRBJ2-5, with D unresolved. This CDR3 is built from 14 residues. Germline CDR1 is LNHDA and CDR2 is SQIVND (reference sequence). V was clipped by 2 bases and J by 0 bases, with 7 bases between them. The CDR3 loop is CASSITAYQETQYF. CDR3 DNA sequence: TGTGCCAGTAGTATAACAGCGTACCAAGAGACCCAGTACTTC.

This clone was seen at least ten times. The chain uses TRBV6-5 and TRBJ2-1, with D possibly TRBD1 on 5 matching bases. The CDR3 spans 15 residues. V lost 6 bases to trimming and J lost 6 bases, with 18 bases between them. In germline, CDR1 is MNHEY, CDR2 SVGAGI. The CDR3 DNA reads TGTGCCAGCAGACCAAGGAAGGGGTCGAGCAATGAGCAGTTCTTC. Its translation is CASRPRKGSSNEQFF.

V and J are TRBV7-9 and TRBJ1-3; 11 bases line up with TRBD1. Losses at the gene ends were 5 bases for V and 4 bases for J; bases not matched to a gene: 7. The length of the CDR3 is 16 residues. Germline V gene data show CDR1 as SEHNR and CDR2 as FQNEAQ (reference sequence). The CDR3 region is CASSVGTGGFGNTIYF. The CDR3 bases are TGTGCCAGCAGCGTCGGGACAGGGGGATTCGGAAACACCATATATTTT.

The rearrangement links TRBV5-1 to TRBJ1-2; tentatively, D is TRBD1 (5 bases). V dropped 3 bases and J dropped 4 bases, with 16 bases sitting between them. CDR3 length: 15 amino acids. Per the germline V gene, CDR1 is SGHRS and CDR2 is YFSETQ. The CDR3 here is CASSWGGAASYGYTF. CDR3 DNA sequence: TGCGCCAGCAGCTGGGGAGGGGCCGCCTCCTATGGCTACACCTTC.